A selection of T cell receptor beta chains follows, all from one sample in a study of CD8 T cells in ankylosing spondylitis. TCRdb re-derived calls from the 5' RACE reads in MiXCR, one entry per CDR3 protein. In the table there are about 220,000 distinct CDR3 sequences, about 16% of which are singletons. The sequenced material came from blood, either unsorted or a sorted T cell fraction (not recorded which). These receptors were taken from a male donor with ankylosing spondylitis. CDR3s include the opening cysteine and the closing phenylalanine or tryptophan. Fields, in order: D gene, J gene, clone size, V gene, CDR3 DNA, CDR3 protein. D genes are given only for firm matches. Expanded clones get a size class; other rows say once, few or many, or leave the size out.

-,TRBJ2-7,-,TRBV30,TGTGCCTGGAGTGGACCCATTCATCCGTCCGAGCAGTACTTC,CAWSGPIHPSEQYF
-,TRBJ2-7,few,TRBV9,TGTGCCAGCAGCCCCACTTGGGTGAAAACTTCGGACGAGCAGTACTTC,CASSPTWVKTSDEQYF
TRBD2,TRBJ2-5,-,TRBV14,TGTGCCAGCAGCCAAGAGTTTCTAGCGGGGGTGGAGACCCAGTACTTC,CASSQEFLAGVETQYF
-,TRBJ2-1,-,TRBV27,TGTGCCAGCAGTTTATCGCCTAGCTCCTACAATGAGCAGTTCTTC,CASSLSPSSYNEQFF
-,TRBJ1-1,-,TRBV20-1,TGCAGTGCTAGAGATTTTTGGGGGAGCTCTGCTGAAGCTTTCTTT,CSARDFWGSSAEAFF
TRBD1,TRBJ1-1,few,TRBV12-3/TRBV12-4,TGTGCCAGCAGCCTAAATAACAGGGGAAATGAAGCTTTCTTT,CASSLNNRGNEAFF
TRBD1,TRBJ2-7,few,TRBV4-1,TGCGCCAGCAGCCAAGTTACAGGGGCCGCCTCCTACGAGCAGTACTTC,CASSQVTGAASYEQYF
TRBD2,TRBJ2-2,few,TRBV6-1,TGTGCCAGCAGTGGTTTTAGGCGGGAGGACACCGGGGAGCTGTTTTTT,CASSGFRREDTGELFF
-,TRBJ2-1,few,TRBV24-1,TGTGCCACCAGTGATCTGAGTTACAATGAGCAGTTCTTC,CATSDLSYNEQFF
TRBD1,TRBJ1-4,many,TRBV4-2,TGTGCCAGCAGAACGGAAGTGGGGACAGCAGGCGAAAAACTGTTTTTT,CASRTEVGTAGEKLFF
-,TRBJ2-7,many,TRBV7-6,TGTGCCAGCAGCTTAGGGACAGACTCCTACGAGCAGTACTTC,CASSLGTDSYEQYF
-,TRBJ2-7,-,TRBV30,TGTGCCTGGAAATACGGGGGAGGATACGAGCAGTACTTC,CAWKYGGGYEQYF
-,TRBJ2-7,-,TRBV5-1,TGCGCCAGCAGCTTGGGTCCAGGCGACTACGAGCAGTACTTC,CASSLGPGDYEQYF
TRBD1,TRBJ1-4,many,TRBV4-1,TGCGCCAGCAGCCCGCGGAGGGGACAGGAGAATGAAAAACTGTTTTTT,CASSPRRGQENEKLFF
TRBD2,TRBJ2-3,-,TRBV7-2,TGTGCCAGCAGCTTGGAGCTAGCGGTGGGAGATACGCAGTATTTT,CASSLELAVGDTQYF
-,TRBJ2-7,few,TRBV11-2,TGTGCCAGCAGCCTACAATCGGGAATCCTTTACGAGCAGTACTTC,CASSLQSGILYEQYF
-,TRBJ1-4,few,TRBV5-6,TGTGCCAGCAGCGACGGGACTCCGGTTGGGAAACTGTTTTTT,CASSDGTPVGKLFF
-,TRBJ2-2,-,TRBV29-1,TGCAGCGTTTTGGAGACGAACACCGGGGAGCTGTTTTTT,CSVLETNTGELFF
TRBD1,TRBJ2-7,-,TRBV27,TGTGCCAGCAGTCCGACAGGGACCCTCTACGAGCAGTACTTC,CASSPTGTLYEQYF
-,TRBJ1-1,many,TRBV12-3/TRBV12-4,TGTGCCAGCAGTCCGCTTGGAACTGAAGCTTTCTTT,CASSPLGTEAFF
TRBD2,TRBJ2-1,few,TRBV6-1,TGTGCCAGCAGGGAACTAGCGGGGATCAATGAGCAGTTCTTC,CASRELAGINEQFF
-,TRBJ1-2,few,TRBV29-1,TGCAGCGTTGATGGCCGGTACACCTTC,CSVDGRYTF
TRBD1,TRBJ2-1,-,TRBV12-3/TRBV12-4,TGTGCCAGCAGTTTAAGGGGACAGGGACCAAGGGATGAGCAGTTCTTC,CASSLRGQGPRDEQFF
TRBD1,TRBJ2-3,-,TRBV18,TGTGCCAGCTCAGATACAGGGGCCGACTCGAGCACAGATACGCAGTATTTT,CASSDTGADSSTDTQYF
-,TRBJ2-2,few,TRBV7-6,TGTGCCAGCAGCAATACCCTAGACTCCCTCACCGGGGAGCTGTTTTTT,CASSNTLDSLTGELFF
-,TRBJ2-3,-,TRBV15,TGTGCCACCAGCAGAGAGCACCTTGATCGCAGGGGCACAGATACGCAGTATTTT,CATSREHLDRRGTDTQYF
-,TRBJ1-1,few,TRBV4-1,TGCGCCAGCAGCCAACCCTCGCGCCAACCTGCTAAGGGCCAACATATGAACACTGAAGCTTTCTTT,CASSQPSRQPAKGQHMNTEAFF
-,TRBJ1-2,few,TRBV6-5,TGTGCCAGCAGTTACTCCCTTACAGATAACTATGGCTACACCTTC,CASSYSLTDNYGYTF
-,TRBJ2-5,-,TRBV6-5,TGTGCCAGCAGTTACTCCCCAGGTCAAGAGACCCAGTACTTC,CASSYSPGQETQYF
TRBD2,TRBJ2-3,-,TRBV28,TGTGCCAGCAGTACACTAGCGGGAGGGCCGGTCGACACAGATACGCAGTATTTT,CASSTLAGGPVDTDTQYF
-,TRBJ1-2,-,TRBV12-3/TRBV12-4,TGTGCCAGCAGTTTAGCGTATCCAGGGGTCAGGTTCTATGGCTACACCTTC,CASSLAYPGVRFYGYTF
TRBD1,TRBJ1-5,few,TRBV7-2,TGTGCCAGCAGCTCACAGGGGAATCAGCCCCAGCATTTT,CASSSQGNQPQHF
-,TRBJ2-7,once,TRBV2,TGTGCCAGCAGTACGACCGGGAGTTACTACGAGCAGTACTTC,CASSTTGSYYEQYF
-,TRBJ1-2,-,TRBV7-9,TGTGCCAGCAGCTTAGCTCCCACAGGGACGGATGTCGGTTACACCTTC,CASSLAPTGTDVGYTF
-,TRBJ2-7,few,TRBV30,TGTGCCTGGAAGGAGGAATATAGCGCCTACGAGCAGTACTTC,CAWKEEYSAYEQYF
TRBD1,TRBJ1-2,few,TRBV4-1,TGCGCCAGCAGCATCGGGACAGCTAACTATGGCTACACCTTC,CASSIGTANYGYTF
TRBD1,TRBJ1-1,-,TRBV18,TGTGCCAGCTCACCAGCCGGGGGGACAGGGGGGGTGAACACTGAAGCTTTCTTT,CASSPAGGTGGVNTEAFF
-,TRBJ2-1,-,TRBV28,TGTGCCAGCAGTTCGACATCCCCTGAGCAGTTCTTC,CASSSTSPEQFF
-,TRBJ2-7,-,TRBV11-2,TGTGCCAGCAGCTTAGAACCGGGTGTGGACGAGCAGTACTTC,CASSLEPGVDEQYF
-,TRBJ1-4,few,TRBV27,TGTGCCAGCAGCCCCCCCCCGGTCACTCTGGAGGGTGAAAAACTGTTTTTT,CASSPPPVTLEGEKLFF